These T cell receptor beta chains were read from a single sample in a study of radiation and T cells in renal cell carcinoma. The assay was immunoSEQ multiplex PCR, and TCRdb's table has in-frame clones only and misses some. The table has tens of thousands of clones, roughly 80% seen once; the top ten hold roughly 39%. The specimen comprised blood, sampled from a patient whose treatment included radiotherapy and nephrectomy. Source of these receptors: a man between 60 and 75 years old with renal cell carcinoma. The CDR3 runs from the conserved cysteine through the conserved F or W. The order of the fields is V gene, D gene, clone size, J gene, CDR3 protein, CDR3 DNA. A D gene is named only where the DNA matches it firmly. The size field is filled for only some rows; it gives once, few, many or a size class.

>TRBV6-5|-|-|TRBJ2-3
CATGQRAQYF
TGTGCCACCGGACAGCGCGCGCAGTATTTT
>TRBV7-8|-|-|TRBJ1-1
CASRLGGNTEAFF
TGTGCCAGCCGCCTAGGAGGGAACACTGAAGCTTTCTTT
>TRBV30|-|once|TRBJ2-1
CAWSDGWFEQFF
TGTGCCTGGAGCGACGGGTGGTTTGAGCAGTTCTTC
>TRBV19|TRBD2|-|TRBJ2-2
CASSIGTGLASTGELFF
TGTGCCAGTAGTATAGGGACGGGACTAGCGAGCACCGGGGAGCTGTTTTTT
>TRBV27|TRBD2|-|TRBJ2-3
CASKIRGLAGGLDTQYF
TGTGCCAGCAAAATAAGGGGCTTAGCGGGAGGTTTGGATACGCAGTATTTT
>TRBV19|TRBD1|-|TRBJ1-2
CASKDRGRYGYTF
TGTGCCAGTAAAGACAGGGGAAGATATGGCTACACCTTC
>TRBV18|TRBD1|-|TRBJ1-2
CASSPGRDRLRGYTF
TGTGCCAGCTCACCAGGCCGGGACAGACTAAGGGGCTACACCTTC
>TRBV19|-|-|TRBJ2-3
CASSRRTDTQYF
TGTGCCAGCTCCAGACGGACAGATACGCAGTATTTT
>TRBV9|TRBD2|-|TRBJ2-1
CASSVASSGAKGYNEQFF
TGTGCCAGCAGCGTAGCGTCCAGCGGGGCAAAAGGGTACAATGAGCAGTTCTTC
>TRBV9|-|-|TRBJ1-2
CASRKDGNYGYTF
TGTGCCAGCAGGAAAGACGGGAACTATGGCTACACCTTC
>TRBV9|TRBD2|once|TRBJ2-2
CASSVSGRDTGELFF
TGTGCCAGCAGCGTTAGCGGGAGAGACACCGGGGAGCTGTTTTTT
>TRBV9|TRBD1|-|TRBJ1-4
CASSPTGGYGEKLFF
TGTGCCAGCAGCCCCACAGGGGGCTATGGTGAAAAACTGTTTTTT
>TRBV5-5|-|-|TRBJ2-7
CASSLAGSYEQYF
TGTGCCAGCAGCTTGGCCGGGTCTTACGAGCAGTACTTC
>TRBV7-2|-|-|TRBJ1-5
CASSSRRGNQPQHF
TGTGCCAGCAGCTCTCGACGGGGCAATCAGCCCCAGCATTTT
>TRBV9|-|-|TRBJ1-1
CASSETLYDTEAFF
TGTGCCAGCAGCGAAACACTATATGACACTGAAGCTTTCTTT
>TRBV4-1|-|-|TRBJ2-7
CASSQGTAPNIYEQYF
TGCGCCAGCAGCCAAGGGACAGCACCTAACATTTACGAGCAGTACTTC
>TRBV11-2|TRBD2|-|TRBJ2-5
CASSFSGRGQETQYF
TGTGCCAGCAGCTTTAGCGGGAGGGGGCAAGAGACCCAGTACTTC
>TRBV16|-|-|TRBJ2-5
CASSRPDRQETQYF
TGTGCCAGCAGCCGCCCGGACAGACAAGAGACCCAGTACTTC
>TRBV5-1|-|-|TRBJ2-2
CASMWGGEAGELFF
TGCGCCAGCATGTGGGGAGGAGAAGCGGGGGAGCTGTTTTTT
>TRBV7-6|-|-|TRBJ2-1
CASSATTYSSYNEQFF
TGTGCCAGCAGCGCTACTACATATAGCTCCTACAATGAGCAGTTCTTC
>TRBV20-1|-|-|TRBJ2-3
CSATTDTQYF
TGCAGTGCTACAACAGATACGCAGTATTTT
>TRBV7-6|-|-|TRBJ1-2
CASSKRGGYGYTF
TGTGCCAGCAGCAAGAGAGGTGGCTATGGCTACACCTTC
>TRBV30|-|-|TRBJ2-2
CAWKGHKAKWDTGELFF
TGTGCCTGGAAAGGACATAAGGCAAAATGGGACACCGGGGAGCTGTTTTTT
>TRBV18|-|once|TRBJ1-2
CASSPRKRDGNYGYTF
TGTGCCAGCTCACCACGGAAAAGGGACGGAAACTATGGCTACACCTTC
>TRBV14|-|-|TRBJ1-4
CASSQIGGGEKLFF
TGTGCCAGCAGCCAAATAGGGGGTGGTGAAAAACTGTTTTTT
>TRBV2|-|-|TRBJ2-3
CASSGNPGSTDTQYF
TGTGCCAGCAGTGGAAACCCCGGGAGCACAGATACGCAGTATTTT
>TRBV6-7|-|once|TRBJ2-7
CASSYAVGGQYF
TGTGCCAGCAGTTACGCAGTAGGAGGGCAGTACTTC
>TRBV2|TRBD1|-|TRBJ1-5
CASSGQGGNQPQHF
TGTGCCAGCAGTGGACAGGGGGGCAATCAGCCCCAGCATTTT
>TRBV30|-|-|TRBJ1-1
CAWSVSGFAEAFF
TGTGCCTGGAGTGTATCGGGGTTCGCTGAAGCTTTCTTT
>TRBV7-2|-|-|TRBJ2-1
CASSPYGQSSYNEQFF
TGTGCCAGCAGCCCATATGGACAGAGCTCCTACAATGAGCAGTTCTTC
>TRBV9|TRBD2|-|TRBJ2-3
CASSVVEGGSVGDTQYF
TGTGCCAGCAGCGTAGTGGAGGGCGGGAGTGTGGGCGATACGCAGTATTTT
>TRBV5-6|-|-|TRBJ2-1
CASSRPKNEQFF
TGTGCCAGCAGCAGGCCCAAAAATGAGCAGTTCTTC
>TRBV29-1|-|once|TRBJ2-1
CSVLRIGLFNEQFF
TGCAGCGTCCTCCGTATAGGGTTGTTCAATGAGCAGTTCTTC
>TRBV18|TRBD1|few|TRBJ1-5
CASSPDRGGNQPQHF
TGTGCCAGCTCACCAGACAGGGGAGGCAATCAGCCCCAGCATTTT
>TRBV10-3|TRBD1|-|TRBJ1-2
CAIAGGSYGYTF
TGTGCCATCGCAGGGGGCAGCTATGGCTACACCTTC
>TRBV7-6|TRBD1|-|TRBJ2-7
CASSRDSSYEQYF
TGTGCCAGCAGCCGGGACAGTTCCTACGAGCAGTACTTC
>TRBV28|-|-|TRBJ1-1
CASKMGGALTEAFF
TGTGCCAGCAAAATGGGGGGGGCGTTGACTGAAGCTTTCTTT
>TRBV11-2|-|-|TRBJ2-1
CASSLVGTRTYNEQFF
TGTGCCAGCAGCTTAGTAGGGACCCGCACCTACAATGAGCAGTTCTTC
>TRBV5-4|TRBD1|once|TRBJ1-2
CASSLTGTGGDTF
TGTGCCAGCAGCCTCACCGGGACAGGGGGCGACACCTTC
>TRBV2|-|-|TRBJ1-1
CASRGLQSGDTEAFF
TGTGCCAGCAGAGGTTTGCAATCAGGGGACACTGAAGCTTTCTTT
>TRBV10-3|-|-|TRBJ1-1
CAISRTDTEAFF
TGTGCCATCAGCCGGACTGACACTGAAGCTTTCTTT
>TRBV29-1|-|-|TRBJ1-2
CSVEDQGLNYGYTF
TGCAGCGTTGAAGATCAAGGGCTGAACTATGGCTACACCTTC
>TRBV27|-|-|TRBJ1-1
CASSLTQGPEAFF
TGTGCCAGCAGTTTAACCCAGGGGCCTGAAGCTTTCTTT
>TRBV5-1|TRBD2|-|TRBJ2-1
CASSLALTFSGSEQFF
TGCGCCAGCAGCTTGGCTCTAACTTTTAGCGGGAGTGAGCAGTTCTTC
>TRBV27|-|-|TRBJ1-2
CASSLSEGVDYGYTF
TGTGCCAGCAGTTTATCAGAGGGGGTTGACTATGGCTACACCTTC
>TRBV27|TRBD1|-|TRBJ1-4
CASSYRQGGEKLFF
TGTGCCAGCAGTTATAGACAGGGTGGGGAAAAACTGTTTTTT
>TRBV7-9|TRBD1|once|TRBJ2-5
CASSLAETGGRETQYF
TGTGCCAGCAGCTTAGCAGAGACAGGGGGACGGGAGACCCAGTACTTC
>TRBV18|-|-|TRBJ2-3
CASSPVGATDTQYF
TGTGCCAGCTCACCAGTCGGCGCCACAGATACGCAGTATTTT
>TRBV6-6|-|-|TRBJ1-6
CASTPRPARNSPLHF
TGTGCCAGCACTCCCAGACCGGCACGTAATTCACCCCTCCACTTT
>TRBV18|-|-|TRBJ1-6
CASSPARTEPLHF
TGTGCCAGCTCACCGGCGCGGACTGAACCCCTCCACTTT
>TRBV5-1|TRBD2|-|TRBJ2-7
CASSLRGGYEQYF
TGCGCCAGCAGCTTGCGGGGGGGCTACGAGCAGTACTTC
>TRBV7-6|-|-|TRBJ2-7
CASSSGPNYEQYF
TGTGCCAGCAGCTCGGGACCAAACTACGAGCAGTACTTC